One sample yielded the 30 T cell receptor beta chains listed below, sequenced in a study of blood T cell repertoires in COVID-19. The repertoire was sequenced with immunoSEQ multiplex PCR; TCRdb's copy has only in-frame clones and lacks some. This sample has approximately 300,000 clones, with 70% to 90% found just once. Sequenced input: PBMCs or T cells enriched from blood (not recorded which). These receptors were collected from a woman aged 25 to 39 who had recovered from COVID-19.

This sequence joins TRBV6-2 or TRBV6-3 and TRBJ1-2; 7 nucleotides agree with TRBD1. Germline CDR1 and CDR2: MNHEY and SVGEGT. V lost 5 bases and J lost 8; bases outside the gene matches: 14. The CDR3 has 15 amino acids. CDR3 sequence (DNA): TGTGCCAGCAGTCGCCCTAGACAGGGATTAAGCGGCTACACCTTC. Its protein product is CASSRPRQGLSGYTF.

In nucleotides, the CDR3 is TGTGCCAGCAGTGAACCGAGGGCGGCTAACACTGAAGCTTTCTTT. This encodes CASSEPRAANTEAFF. This rearrangement joins TRBV2 to TRBJ1-1, with D unclear. Germline V CDR1 and CDR2: SNHLY, FYNNEI. The CDR3 runs 15 residues. Between the trimmed V and J ends, which lost 2 bases and 2 bases, there was a span of 12 bases.

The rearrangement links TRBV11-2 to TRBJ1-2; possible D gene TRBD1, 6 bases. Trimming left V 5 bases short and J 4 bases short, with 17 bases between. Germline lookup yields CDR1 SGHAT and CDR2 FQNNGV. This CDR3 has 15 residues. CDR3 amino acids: CASSPGPGGGYGYTF. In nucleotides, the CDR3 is TGTGCCAGCAGCCCGGGACCTGGGGGCGGCTATGGCTACACCTTC.

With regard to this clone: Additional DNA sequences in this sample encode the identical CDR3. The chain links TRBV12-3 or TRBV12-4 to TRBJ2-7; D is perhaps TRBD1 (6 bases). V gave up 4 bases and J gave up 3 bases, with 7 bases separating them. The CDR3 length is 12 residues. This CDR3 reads CASSSDSYEQYF. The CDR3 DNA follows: TGTGCCAGCAGTTCGGACAGCTACGAGCAGTACTTC.

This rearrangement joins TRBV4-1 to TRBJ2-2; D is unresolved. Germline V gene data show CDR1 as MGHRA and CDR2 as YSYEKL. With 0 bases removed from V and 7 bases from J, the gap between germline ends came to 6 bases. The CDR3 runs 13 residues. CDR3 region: CASSQESYGELFF. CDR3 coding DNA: TGCGCCAGCAGCCAAGAGTCTTACGGGGAGCTGTTTTTT.

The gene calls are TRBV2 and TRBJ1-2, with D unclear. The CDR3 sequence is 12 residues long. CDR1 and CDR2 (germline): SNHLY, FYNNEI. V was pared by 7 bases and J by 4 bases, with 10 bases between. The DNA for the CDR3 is TGTGCCAGCATTGAGGGCAGCTATGGCTACACCTTC. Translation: CASIEGSYGYTF.

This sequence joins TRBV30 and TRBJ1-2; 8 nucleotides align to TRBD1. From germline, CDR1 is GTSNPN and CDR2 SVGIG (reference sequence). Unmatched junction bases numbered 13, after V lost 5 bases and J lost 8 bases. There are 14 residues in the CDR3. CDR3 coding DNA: TGTGCCTGGGGGGGACAGGACCACGCCGGGGGCTACACCTTC. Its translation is CAWGGQDHAGGYTF.

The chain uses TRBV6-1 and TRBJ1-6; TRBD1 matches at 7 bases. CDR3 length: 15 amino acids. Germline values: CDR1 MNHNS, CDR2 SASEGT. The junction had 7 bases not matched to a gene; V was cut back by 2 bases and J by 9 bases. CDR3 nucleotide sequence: TGTGCCAGCAGTGAACTTACAGGGGTGCCTTCACCCCTCCACTTT. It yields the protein CASSELTGVPSPLHF.

CDR3 in amino acids: CASSPGTGGNQPQHF. The CDR3 region has the DNA TGTGCCAGCAGTCCCGGGACAGGGGGCAATCAGCCCCAGCATTTT. This chain uses TRBV6-5 with TRBJ1-5; 10 bases agree with TRBD1. V lost 5 bases and J lost 2; bases outside the gene matches: 3. From germline, CDR1 is MNHEY and CDR2 SVGAGI. The CDR3 extends over 15 amino acids.

The DNA for the CDR3 is TGTGCCAGCTCACCCCCCCGACCGGGGAATGAGCAGTTCTTC. This translates into CASSPPRPGNEQFF. The chain combines TRBV18 with TRBJ2-1; D perhaps matches TRBD2 (5 bases). This CDR3 has 14 residues. Trimming took 3 bases from V and 7 from J, leaving 13 bases between them. The germline V gene has CDR1 KGHSH and CDR2 LQKENI.

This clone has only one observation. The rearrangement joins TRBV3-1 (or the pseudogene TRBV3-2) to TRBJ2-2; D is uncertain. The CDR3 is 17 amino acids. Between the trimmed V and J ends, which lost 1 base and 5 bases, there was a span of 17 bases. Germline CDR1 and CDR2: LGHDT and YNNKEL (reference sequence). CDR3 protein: CASSQGSRKIRTGELFF. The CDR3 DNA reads TGTGCCAGCAGCCAAGGTTCCAGGAAGATCAGGACCGGGGAGCTGTTTTTT.

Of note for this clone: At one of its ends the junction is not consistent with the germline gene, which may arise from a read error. This CDR3 is CASNEWGQDEQYF. In DNA, the CDR3 is TGTGCCAGCAATGAATGGGGACAGGACGAGCAGTACTTC. V gene TRBV25-1 combines with J gene TRBJ2-7, with 8 nucleotides matching TRBD1. CDR1 and CDR2 (germline): MGHDK, SYGVNS. The CDR3 contains 13 residues.

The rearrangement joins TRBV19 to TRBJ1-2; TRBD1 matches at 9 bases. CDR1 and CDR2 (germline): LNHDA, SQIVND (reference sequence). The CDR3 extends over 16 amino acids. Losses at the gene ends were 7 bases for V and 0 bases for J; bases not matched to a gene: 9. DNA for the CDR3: TGTGCCAGTAAACCGGGACAGGGTAACACTAACTATGGCTACACCTTC. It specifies CASKPGQGNTNYGYTF.

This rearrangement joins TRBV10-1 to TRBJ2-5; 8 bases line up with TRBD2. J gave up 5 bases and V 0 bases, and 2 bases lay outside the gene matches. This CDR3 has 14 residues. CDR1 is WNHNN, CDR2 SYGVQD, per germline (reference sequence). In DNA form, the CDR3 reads TGCGCCAGCAGTGAGTCTAGCGGGGTGGAGACCCAGTACTTC. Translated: CASSESSGVETQYF.

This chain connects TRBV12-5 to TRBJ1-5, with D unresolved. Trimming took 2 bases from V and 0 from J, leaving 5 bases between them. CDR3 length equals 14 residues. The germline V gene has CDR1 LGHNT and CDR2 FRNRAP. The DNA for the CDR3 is TGTGCTAGTGGTTTGCCTTATAGCAATCAGCCCCAGCATTTT. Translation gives CASGLPYSNQPQHF.

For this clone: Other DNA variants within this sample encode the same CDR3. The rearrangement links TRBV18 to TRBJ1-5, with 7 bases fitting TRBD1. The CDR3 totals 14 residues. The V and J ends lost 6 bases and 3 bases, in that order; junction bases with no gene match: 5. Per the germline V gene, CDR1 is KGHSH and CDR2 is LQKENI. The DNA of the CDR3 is TGTGCCAGCTCTCCAGGGGGGGTCAATCAGCCCCAGCATTTT. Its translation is CASSPGGVNQPQHF.

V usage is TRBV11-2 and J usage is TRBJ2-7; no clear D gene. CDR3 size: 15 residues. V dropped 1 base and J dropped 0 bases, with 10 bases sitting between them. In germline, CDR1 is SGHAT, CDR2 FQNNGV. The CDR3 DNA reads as TGTGCCAGCAGCTTAGGGGTGACACCCTCCTACGAGCAGTACTTC. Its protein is CASSLGVTPSYEQYF.

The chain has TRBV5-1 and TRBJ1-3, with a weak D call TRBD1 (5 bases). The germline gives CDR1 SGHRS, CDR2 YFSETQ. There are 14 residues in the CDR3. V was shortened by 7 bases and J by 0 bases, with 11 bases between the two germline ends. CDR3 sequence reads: CASAWGPSGNTIYF. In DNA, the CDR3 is TGCGCCAGCGCATGGGGCCCCTCTGGAAACACCATATATTTT.

This chain's CDR3 is CASRGQGGSPLHF. The CDR3 DNA reads as TGTGCCAGCAGGGGACAGGGAGGATCACCCCTCCACTTT. The chain links TRBV12-3 or TRBV12-4 to TRBJ1-6, with 9 positions matching TRBD1. The ends lost 6 bases at V and 10 bases at J; junction bases unmatched: 4. The CDR3 sequence is 13 residues long.

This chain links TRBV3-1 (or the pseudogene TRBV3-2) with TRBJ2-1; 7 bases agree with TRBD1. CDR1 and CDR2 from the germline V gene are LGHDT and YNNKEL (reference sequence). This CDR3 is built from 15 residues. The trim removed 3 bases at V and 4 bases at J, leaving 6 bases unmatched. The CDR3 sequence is CASSHRAGGYNEQFF. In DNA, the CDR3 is TGTGCCAGCAGCCACCGGGCAGGGGGATACAATGAGCAGTTCTTC.

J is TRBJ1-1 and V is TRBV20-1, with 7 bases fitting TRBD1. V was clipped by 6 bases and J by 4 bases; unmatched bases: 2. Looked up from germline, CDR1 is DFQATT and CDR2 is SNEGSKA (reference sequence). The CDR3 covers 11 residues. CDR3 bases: TGCAGTGCCGACAGGGCCACTGAAGCTTTCTTT. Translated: CSADRATEAFF.

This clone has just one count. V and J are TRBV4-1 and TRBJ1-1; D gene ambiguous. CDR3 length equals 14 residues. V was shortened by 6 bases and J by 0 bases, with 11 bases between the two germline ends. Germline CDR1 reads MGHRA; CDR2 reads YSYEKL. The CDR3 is CASRSPGLNTEAFF. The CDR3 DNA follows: TGCGCCAGCAGAAGCCCGGGGTTGAACACTGAAGCTTTCTTT.

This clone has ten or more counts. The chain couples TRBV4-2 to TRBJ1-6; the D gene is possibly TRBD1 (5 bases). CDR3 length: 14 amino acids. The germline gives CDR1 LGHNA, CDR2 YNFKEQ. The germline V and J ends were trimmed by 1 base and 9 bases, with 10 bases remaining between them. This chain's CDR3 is CASSQGLDISPLHF. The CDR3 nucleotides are TGTGCCAGCAGCCAAGGTCTGGACATTTCACCCCTCCACTTT.

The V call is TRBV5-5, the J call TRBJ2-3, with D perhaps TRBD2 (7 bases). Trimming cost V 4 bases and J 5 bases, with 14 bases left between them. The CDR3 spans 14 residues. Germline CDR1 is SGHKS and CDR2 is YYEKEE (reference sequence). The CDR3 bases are TGTGCCAGCAGCCGGGGGGACATAGGAGATACGCAGTATTTT. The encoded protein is CASSRGDIGDTQYF.

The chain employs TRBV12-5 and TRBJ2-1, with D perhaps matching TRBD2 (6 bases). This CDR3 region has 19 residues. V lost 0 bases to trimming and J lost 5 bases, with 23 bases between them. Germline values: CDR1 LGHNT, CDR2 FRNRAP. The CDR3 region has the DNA TGTGCTAGTGGTTTGGTACTGGTCCCCCGGGACTCAACCAACAATGAGCAGTTCTTC. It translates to CASGLVLVPRDSTNNEQFF.

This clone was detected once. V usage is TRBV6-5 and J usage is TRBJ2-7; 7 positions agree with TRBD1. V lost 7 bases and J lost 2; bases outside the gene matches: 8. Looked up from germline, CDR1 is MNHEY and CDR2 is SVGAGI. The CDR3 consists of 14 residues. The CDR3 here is CASTQDRLAYEQYF. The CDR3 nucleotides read TGTGCCAGCACCCAGGACAGGCTGGCCTACGAGCAGTACTTC.

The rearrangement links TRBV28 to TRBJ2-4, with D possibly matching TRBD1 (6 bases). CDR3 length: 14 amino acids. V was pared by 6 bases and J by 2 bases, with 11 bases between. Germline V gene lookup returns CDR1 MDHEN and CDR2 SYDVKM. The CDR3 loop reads CASRTQGTKNIQYF. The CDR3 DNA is TGTGCCAGCAGAACACAGGGTACCAAAAACATTCAGTACTTC.

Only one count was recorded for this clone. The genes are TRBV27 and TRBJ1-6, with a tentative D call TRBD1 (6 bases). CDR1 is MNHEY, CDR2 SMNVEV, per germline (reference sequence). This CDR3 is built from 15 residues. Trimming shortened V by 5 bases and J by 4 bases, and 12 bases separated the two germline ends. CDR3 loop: CASSAWTAYNSPLHF. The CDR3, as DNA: TGTGCCAGCAGTGCCTGGACAGCATATAATTCACCCCTCCACTTT.

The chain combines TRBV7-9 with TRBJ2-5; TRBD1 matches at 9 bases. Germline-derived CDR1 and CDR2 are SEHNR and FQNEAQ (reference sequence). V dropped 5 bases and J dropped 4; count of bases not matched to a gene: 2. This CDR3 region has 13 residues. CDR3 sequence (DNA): TGTGCCAGCAGCCAGACAGGGGGAGAGACCCAGTACTTC. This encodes CASSQTGGETQYF. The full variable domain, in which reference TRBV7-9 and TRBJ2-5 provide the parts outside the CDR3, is DTGVSQNPRHKITKRGQNVTFRCDPISEHNRLYWYRQTLGQGPEFLTYFQNEAQLEKSRLLSDRFSAERPKGSFSTLEIQRTEQGDSAMYLCASSQTGGETQYFGPGTRLLVL.

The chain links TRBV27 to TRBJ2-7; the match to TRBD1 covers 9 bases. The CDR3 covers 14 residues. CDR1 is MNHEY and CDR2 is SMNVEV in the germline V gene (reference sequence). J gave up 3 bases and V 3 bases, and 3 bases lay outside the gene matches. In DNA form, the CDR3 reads TGTGCCAGCAGTTTCTCGGGACAGGGCTACGAGCAGTACTTC. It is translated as CASSFSGQGYEQYF.